This T cell receptor beta chain was sequenced during a study of regulatory T cells in long-lasting Graves disease. This clonotype has ten or more counts. Germline values: CDR1 SNHLY, CDR2 FYNNEI. The CDR3 runs to 13 residues. V was trimmed by 7 bases and J by 3 bases, leaving 12 bases between them. CDR3-region Arm-PCR and iRepertoire HTBI primers produced the TCR beta libraries. TCRdb independently ran MiXCR on the multiplex PCR reads; one entry per CDR3 protein. Of 450,000 to 650,000 distinct CDR3 sequences in the sample, about 16% are singletons; the top ten hold roughly 25%. Time point given: newly diagnosed GD, antithyroid drugs for less than 3 months. Researchers made the TCR library from RNA that was extracted from PBMCs. The sample also formed part of further work on T cells in Graves' hyperthyroidism and ophthalmopathy. That paper adds: The study used the HTBI primer set for a first-round RT-PCR of the TCR CDR3.

This TCR was sampled from a woman aged 35-65 years with Graves disease. The chain is built from TRBV2 and TRBJ1-1; D is undetermined. The source material was peripheral blood mononuclear cells (PBMCs), sampled at new diagnosis, from a patient treated with antithyroid drugs. CDR3 amino acids: CASTGGGHTEAFF. CDR3 nucleotide sequence: TGTGCCAGCACGGGCGGCGGGCACACTGAAGCTTTCTTT.